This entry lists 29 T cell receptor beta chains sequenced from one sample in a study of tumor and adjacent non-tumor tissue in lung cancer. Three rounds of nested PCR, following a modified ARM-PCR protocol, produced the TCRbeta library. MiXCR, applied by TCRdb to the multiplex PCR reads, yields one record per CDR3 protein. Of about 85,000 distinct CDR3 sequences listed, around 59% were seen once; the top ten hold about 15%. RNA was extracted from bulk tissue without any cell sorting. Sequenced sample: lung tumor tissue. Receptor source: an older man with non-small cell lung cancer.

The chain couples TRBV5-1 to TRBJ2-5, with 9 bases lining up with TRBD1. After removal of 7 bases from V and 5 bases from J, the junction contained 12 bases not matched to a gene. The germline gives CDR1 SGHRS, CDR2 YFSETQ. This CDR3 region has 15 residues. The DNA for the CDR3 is TGCGCCAGCGGCCTACCGGGACAGGGCCGGGAGACCCAGTACTTC. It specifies CASGLPGQGRETQYF.

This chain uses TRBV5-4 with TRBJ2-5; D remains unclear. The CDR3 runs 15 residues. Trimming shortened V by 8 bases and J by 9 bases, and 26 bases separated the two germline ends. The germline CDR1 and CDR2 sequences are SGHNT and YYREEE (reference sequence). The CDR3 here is CASRPWTHGQVAQYF. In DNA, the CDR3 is TGTGCCAGTCGCCCCTGGACGCATGGGCAAGTGGCCCAGTACTTC.

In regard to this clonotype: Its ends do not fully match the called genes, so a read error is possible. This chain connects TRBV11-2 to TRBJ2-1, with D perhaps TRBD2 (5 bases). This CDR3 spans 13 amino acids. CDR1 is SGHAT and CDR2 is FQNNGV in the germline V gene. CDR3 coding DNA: TGTACCAGCAGCTACGTTGGAGGCAATGAGCAGTTCTTC. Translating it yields CTSSYVGGNEQFF.

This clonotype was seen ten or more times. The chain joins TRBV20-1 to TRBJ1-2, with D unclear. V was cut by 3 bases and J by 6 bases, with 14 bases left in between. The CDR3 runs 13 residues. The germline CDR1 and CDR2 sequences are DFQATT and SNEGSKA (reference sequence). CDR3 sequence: CSASDRRRHGYTF. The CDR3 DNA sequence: TGCAGTGCTAGTGATAGGAGAAGGCATGGCTACACCTTC.

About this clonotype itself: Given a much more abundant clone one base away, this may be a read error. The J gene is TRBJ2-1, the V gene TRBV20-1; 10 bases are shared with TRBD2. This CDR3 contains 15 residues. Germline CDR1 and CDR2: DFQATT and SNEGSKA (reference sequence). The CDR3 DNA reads TGCAGTGCTATCGGGGCTAGCGGGAGTTCGGATGAGCAGCTCTTC. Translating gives CSAIGASGSSDEQLF.

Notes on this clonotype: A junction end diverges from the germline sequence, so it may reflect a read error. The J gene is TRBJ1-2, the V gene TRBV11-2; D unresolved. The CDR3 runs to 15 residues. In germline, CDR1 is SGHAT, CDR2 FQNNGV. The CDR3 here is CASSPIGTLGYGYTF. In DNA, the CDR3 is TGTGCAAGCAGCCCCATTGGAACCTTAGGGTATGGCTACACCTTC.

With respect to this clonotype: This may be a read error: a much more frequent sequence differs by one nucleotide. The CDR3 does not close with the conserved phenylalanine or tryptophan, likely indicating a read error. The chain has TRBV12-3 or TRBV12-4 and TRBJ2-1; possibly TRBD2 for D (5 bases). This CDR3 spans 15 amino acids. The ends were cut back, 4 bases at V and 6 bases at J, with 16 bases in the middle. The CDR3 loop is CASSSSAGRPNEQFS. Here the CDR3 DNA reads TGTGCCAGCAGTTCAAGCGCGGGTAGACCCAATGAGCAGTTCTCC.

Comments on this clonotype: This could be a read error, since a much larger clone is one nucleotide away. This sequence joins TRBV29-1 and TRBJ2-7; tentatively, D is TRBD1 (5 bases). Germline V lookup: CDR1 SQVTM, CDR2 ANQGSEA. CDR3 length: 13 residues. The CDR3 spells CIVEQTDSYEQYF. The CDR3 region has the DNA TGCATCGTTGAGCAGACAGACTCCTACGAGCAGTACTTC.

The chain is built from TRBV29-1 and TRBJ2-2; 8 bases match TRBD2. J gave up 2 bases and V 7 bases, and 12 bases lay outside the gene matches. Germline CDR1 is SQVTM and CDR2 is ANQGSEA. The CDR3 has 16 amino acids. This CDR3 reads CSAETLAGPNTGELFF. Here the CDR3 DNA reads TGCAGCGCCGAGACCCTAGCGGGCCCTAACACCGGGGAGCTGTTTTTT.

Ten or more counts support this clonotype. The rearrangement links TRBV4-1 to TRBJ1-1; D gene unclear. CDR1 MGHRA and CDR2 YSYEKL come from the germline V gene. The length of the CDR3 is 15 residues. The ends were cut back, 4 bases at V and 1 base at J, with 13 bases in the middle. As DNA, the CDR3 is TGCGCCAGCAGCCGGGGAGGAGTGGGGAACACTGAAGCTTTCTTT. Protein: CASSRGGVGNTEAFF.

CDR3 nucleotide sequence: TGTGCCAGTAAGACACAGGGGGCGCGAGTGACCCAGTACTTC. This gives the protein CASKTQGARVTQYF. The V call is TRBV2, the J call TRBJ2-5, with TRBD1 matching 9 bases. The CDR3 contains 14 residues. V shed 9 bases and J 7 bases; nucleotides not matched to a gene: 12. CDR1 is SNHLY and CDR2 is FYNNEI in the germline V gene.

CDR3 protein: CRTRPTIEAFF. CDR3 bases: TGCAGAACTAGACCGACAATTGAAGCTTTCTTT. V is TRBV20-1 and J is TRBJ1-1; D unresolved. The CDR3 runs 11 residues. Germline V gives CDR1 DFQATT, CDR2 SNEGSKA (reference sequence).

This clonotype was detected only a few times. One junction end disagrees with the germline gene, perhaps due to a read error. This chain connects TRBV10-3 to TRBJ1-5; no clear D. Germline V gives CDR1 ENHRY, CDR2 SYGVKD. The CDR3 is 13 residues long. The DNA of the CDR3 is TGTGGCATCAGTGAGTGGACGGCACAGCCCCAGCATTTT. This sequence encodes CGISEWTAQPQHF.

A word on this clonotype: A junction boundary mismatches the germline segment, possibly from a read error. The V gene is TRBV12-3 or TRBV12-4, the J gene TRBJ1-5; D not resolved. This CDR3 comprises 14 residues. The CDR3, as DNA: TGTGTCAGCAGTCTCCGACATAGCAATCAGCCTCAGCATTTT. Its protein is CVSSLRHSNQPQHF.

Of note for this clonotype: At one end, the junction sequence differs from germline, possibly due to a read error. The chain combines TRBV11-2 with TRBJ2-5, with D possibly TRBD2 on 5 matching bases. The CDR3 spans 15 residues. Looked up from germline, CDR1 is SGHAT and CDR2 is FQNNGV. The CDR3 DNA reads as TGTGCAAGCAGCTTAGATCGGGGTAGCCAAGAGACCCAGCAGTTC. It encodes CASSLDRGSQETQQF.

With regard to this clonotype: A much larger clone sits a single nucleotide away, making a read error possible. The CDR3 DNA reads TGTGCCAGCACCCTGGAGGGGACAGGGGGCTTGAACACCATATATTTT. Its translation: CASTLEGTGGLNTIYF. The chain uses TRBV5-6 and TRBJ1-3, with 12 bases fitting TRBD1. J lost 7 bases, V lost 6 bases, and 11 bases had no gene match. Germline V gene data show CDR1 as SGHDT and CDR2 as YYEEEE. This CDR3 has 16 amino acids. Combining the CDR3 with reference TRBV5-6 and TRBJ1-3 gives the whole variable domain DAGVTQSPTHLIKTRGQQVTLRCSPKSGHDTVSWYQQALGQGPQFIFQYYEEEERQRGNFPDRFSGHQFPNYSSELNVNALLLGDSALYLCASTLEGTGGLNTIYFGEGSWLTVV.

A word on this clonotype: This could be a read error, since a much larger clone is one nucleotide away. CDR3 DNA sequence: TGTGCCAGCAAAGCCGGGACAGTCGGCAATGAGCAGTTCTTC. Translating gives CASKAGTVGNEQFF. The V gene is TRBV12-3 or TRBV12-4, the J gene TRBJ2-1, with 7 bases fitting TRBD1. The CDR3 contains 14 residues. Germline trimming cut 7 bases from V and 6 bases from J; bases unmatched to any gene: 9.

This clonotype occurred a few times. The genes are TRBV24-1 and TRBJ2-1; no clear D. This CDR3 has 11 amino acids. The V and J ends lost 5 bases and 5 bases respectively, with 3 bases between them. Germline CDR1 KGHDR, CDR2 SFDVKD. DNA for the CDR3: TGTGCCACCAGTGCCGACAATGAGCAGTTCTTC. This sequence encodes CATSADNEQFF.

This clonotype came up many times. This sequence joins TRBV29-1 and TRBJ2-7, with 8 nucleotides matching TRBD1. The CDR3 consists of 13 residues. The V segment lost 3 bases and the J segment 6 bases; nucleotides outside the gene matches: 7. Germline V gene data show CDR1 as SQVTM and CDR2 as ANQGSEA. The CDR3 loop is CSVEWNRGSEQYF. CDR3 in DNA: TGCAGCGTTGAGTGGAACAGGGGGAGCGAGCAGTACTTC.

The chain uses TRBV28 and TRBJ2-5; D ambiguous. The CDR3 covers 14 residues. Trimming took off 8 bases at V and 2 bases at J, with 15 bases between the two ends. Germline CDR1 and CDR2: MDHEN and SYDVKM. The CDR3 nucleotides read TGTGCCAGCTCTACCCCCTCTCCACAAGAGACCCAGTACTTC. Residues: CASSTPSPQETQYF.

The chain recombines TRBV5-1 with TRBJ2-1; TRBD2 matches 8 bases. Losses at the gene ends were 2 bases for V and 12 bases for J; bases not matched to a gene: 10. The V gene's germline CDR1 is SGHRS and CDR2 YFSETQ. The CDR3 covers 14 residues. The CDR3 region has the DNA TGCGCCAGCAGCTTTTCCGGGACTAGAGCACCGCAGTTCTTC. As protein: CASSFSGTRAPQFF.

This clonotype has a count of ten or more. Here the CDR3 reads CASSLGYQETQYF. The CDR3 DNA reads as TGTGCCAGCAGTCTCGGATACCAAGAGACCCAGTACTTC. The chain carries TRBV12-3 or TRBV12-4 and TRBJ2-5; D gene uncertain. The CDR3 length is 13 residues. V was trimmed by 5 bases and J by 0 bases, leaving 7 bases between them.

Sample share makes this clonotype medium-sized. CDR3 in DNA: TGCAGCGTAGCTGACAGGTACCAAGAGACCCAGTACTTC. Translation: CSVADRYQETQYF. The chain combines TRBV29-1 with TRBJ2-5, with D possibly matching TRBD1 (6 bases). Trimming took off 6 bases at V and 0 bases at J, with 11 bases between the two ends. Germline-derived CDR1 and CDR2 are SQVTM and ANQGSEA. The CDR3 has 13 amino acids.

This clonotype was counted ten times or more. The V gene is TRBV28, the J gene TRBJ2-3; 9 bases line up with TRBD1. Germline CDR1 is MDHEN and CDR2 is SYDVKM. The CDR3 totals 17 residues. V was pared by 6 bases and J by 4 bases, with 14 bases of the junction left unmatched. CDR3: CASSPGQGHPHADTQYF. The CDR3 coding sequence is TGTGCCAGCAGCCCCGGACAGGGGCACCCTCATGCAGATACGCAGTATTTT.

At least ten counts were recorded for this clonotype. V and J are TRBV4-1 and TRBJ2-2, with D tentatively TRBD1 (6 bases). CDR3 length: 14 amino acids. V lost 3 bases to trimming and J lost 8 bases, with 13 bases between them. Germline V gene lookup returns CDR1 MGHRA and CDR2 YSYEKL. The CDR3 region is CASSQNRVSGELFF. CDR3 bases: TGCGCCAGCAGCCAGAACAGGGTATCTGGGGAGCTGTTTTTT.

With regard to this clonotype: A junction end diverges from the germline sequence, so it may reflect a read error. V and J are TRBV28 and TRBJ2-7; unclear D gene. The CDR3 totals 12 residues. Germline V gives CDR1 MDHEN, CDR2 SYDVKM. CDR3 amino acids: CASSFSSYVQYF. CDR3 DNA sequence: TGTGCCAGCAGTTTCTCCAGCTACGTGCAGTACTTC. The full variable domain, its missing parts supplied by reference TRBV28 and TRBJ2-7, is DVKVTQSSRYLVKRTGEKVFLECVQDMDHENMFWYRQDPGLGLRLIYFSYDVKMKEKGDIPEGYSVSREKKERFSLILESASTNQTSMYLCASSFSSYVQYFGPGTRLTVT.

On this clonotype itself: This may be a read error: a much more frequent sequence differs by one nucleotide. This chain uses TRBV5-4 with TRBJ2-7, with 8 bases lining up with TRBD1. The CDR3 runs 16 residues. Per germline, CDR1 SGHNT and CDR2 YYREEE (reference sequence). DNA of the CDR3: TGTGCCATCAGCCGCCGGTCCGGGACAGGAGCCTACGAGCAGTACTTC. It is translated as CAISRRSGTGAYEQYF.

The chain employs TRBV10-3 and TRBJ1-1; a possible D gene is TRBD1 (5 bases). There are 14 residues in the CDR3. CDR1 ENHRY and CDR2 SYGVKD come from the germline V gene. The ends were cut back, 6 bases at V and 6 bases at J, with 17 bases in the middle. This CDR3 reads CAIRKDGGYSEAFF. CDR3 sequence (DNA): TGTGCCATCAGGAAGGATGGGGGGTATTCTGAAGCTTTCTTT.

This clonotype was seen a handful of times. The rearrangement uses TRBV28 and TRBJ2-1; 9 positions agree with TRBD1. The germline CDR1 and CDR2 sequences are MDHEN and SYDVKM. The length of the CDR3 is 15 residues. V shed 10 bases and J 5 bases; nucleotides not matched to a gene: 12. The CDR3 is CATDRGPIRNNEQFF. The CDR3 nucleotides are TGTGCCACGGACAGGGGACCTATAAGGAACAATGAGCAGTTCTTC. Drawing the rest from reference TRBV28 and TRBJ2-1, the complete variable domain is DVKVTQSSRYLVKRTGEKVFLECVQDMDHENMFWYRQDPGLGLRLIYFSYDVKMKEKGDIPEGYSVSREKKERFSLILESASTNQTSMYLCATDRGPIRNNEQFFGPGTRLTVL.